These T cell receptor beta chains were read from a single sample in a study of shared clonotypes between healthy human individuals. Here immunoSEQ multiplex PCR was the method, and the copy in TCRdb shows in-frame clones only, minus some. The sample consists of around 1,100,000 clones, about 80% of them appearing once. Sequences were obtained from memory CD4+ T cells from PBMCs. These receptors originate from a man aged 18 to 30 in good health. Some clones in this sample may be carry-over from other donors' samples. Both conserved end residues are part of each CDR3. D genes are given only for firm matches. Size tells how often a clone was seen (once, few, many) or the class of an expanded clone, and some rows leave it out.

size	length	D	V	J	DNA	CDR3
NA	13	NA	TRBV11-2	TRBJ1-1	TGTGCCAGCAGCTCTCAGGCCCTCAGGGGAGCTTTCTTT	CASSSQALRGAFF
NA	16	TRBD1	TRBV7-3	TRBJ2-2	TGTGCCAGCAGCTTAACGACAGGGGGCGGCACCGGGGAGCTGTTTTTT	CASSLTTGGGTGELFF
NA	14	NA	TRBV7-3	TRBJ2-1	TGTGCCAGCAGCCTAATGACAGAGTACAATGAGCAGTTCTTC	CASSLMTEYNEQFF
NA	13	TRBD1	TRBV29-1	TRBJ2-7	TGCAGCGTTGCCCCGGGACAGGGGATCGGGCAGTACTTC	CSVAPGQGIGQYF
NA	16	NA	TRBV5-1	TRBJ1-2	TGCGCCAGCAGCTTATCGAATATTGCAGAAAACTATGGCTACACCTTC	CASSLSNIAENYGYTF
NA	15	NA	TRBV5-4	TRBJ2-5	TGTGCCAGCAGCATAGGAGGAATCCCGACCGAGACCCAGTACTTC	CASSIGGIPTETQYF
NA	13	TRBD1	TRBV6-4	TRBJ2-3	TGTGCCAGCCGCGGGACAGGGTTAGATACGCAGTATTTT	CASRGTGLDTQYF
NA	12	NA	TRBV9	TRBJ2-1	TGTGCCAGCAGCGTACGGGACAATGAGCAGTTCTTC	CASSVRDNEQFF
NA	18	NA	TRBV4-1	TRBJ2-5	TGCGCCAGCAGCCCAAGAAGGGGAGCGGACCTAGGGGAGGAGACCCAGTACTTC	CASSPRRGADLGEETQYF
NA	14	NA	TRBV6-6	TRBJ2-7	TGTGCCAGCAGTTCGCCCGGGGGAGCCTACGAGCAGTACTTC	CASSSPGGAYEQYF
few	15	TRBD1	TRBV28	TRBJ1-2	TGTGCCAGCAGATTCCCCGGGGACAGAGCCTATGGCTACACCTTC	CASRFPGDRAYGYTF
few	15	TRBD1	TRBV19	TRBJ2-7	TGTGCCAGTAGTATAGCATCAGGGGGCGCGGGCGAGCAGTACTTC	CASSIASGGAGEQYF
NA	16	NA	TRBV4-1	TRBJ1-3	TGCGCCAGCAGCCAACCTCCCGGGACAACGGAAAGGACCATATATTTT	CASSQPPGTTERTIYF
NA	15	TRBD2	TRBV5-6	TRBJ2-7	TGTGCCAGCAGCACAGGGACTAGCGGCACCTACGAGCAGTACTTC	CASSTGTSGTYEQYF
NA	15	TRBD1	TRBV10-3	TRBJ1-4	TGTGCCATCAGTGAGTCTCAGGGGGCTCCTGAAAAACTGTTTTTT	CAISESQGAPEKLFF
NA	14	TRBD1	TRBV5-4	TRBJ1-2	TGTGCCAGCAGCCGCGCCCGTGACAGGGTTGGCTACACCTTC	CASSRARDRVGYTF
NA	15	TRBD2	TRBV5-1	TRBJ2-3	TGCGCCAGCGGAACCAGCGGGATGAGGGCAGATACGCAGTATTTT	CASGTSGMRADTQYF
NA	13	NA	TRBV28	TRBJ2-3	TGTGCCAGCTCCTCCCATGAGTCCGATACGCAGTATTTT	CASSSHESDTQYF
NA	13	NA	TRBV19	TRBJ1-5	TGTGCCTCCAGGCCCGGAAAAGGTCAGCCCCAGCATTTT	CASRPGKGQPQHF
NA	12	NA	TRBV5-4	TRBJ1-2	TGTGCCAGCAGCACGGGGGCCTATGGCTACACCTTC	CASSTGAYGYTF
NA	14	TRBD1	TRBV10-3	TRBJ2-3	TGTGCCATACAGACAGGGGGCGCAGGGGATACGCAGTATTTT	CAIQTGGAGDTQYF
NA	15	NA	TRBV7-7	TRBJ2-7	TGTGCCAGCAGCTTAGCGAATGGGGGACCCTACGAGCAGTACTTC	CASSLANGGPYEQYF